This passage covers 28 T cell receptor beta chains from one sample sequenced in a study of blood T cell repertoires in COVID-19. Only in-frame clones appear in the TCRdb table, and some are missing; sequencing was by immunoSEQ multiplex PCR. This sample has more than 15,000 clones, with about 88% found just once. The specimen was peripheral blood. The receptors stem from a man in his sixties with acute or convalescent COVID-19.

The rearrangement uses TRBV4-2 and TRBJ1-5, with D tentatively TRBD1 (5 bases). CDR3 length: 15 residues. V was shortened by 5 bases and J by 4 bases, with 15 bases between the two germline ends. Germline lookup yields CDR1 LGHNA and CDR2 YNFKEQ. CDR3 region: CASSSQGSSNQPQHF. The DNA for the CDR3 is TGTGCCAGCAGCTCCCAGGGTTCTTCGAATCAGCCCCAGCATTTT.

The V call is TRBV2, the J call TRBJ2-3; D is possibly TRBD1 (5 bases). Per the germline V gene, CDR1 is SNHLY and CDR2 is FYNNEI. The V and J ends lost 0 bases and 5 bases respectively, with 9 bases between them. CDR3 length: 14 residues. For the CDR3, the DNA is TGTGCCAGCAGTGAAGCCAGGGCCCAAGATACGCAGTATTTT. As protein: CASSEARAQDTQYF.

The rearrangement joins TRBV5-1 to TRBJ2-7; D may be TRBD1 (5 bases). This CDR3 region has 11 residues. Deletions cut 6 bases from V and 5 bases from J, with 9 bases between. Germline lookup yields CDR1 SGHRS and CDR2 YFSETQ. For the CDR3, the DNA is TGCGCCAGCATGCAGGGCCACGAGCAGTACTTC. This gives the protein CASMQGHEQYF. The full variable domain, in which reference TRBV5-1 and TRBJ2-7 provide the parts outside the CDR3, is KAGVTQTPRYLIKTRGQQVTLSCSPISGHRSVSWYQQTPGQGLQFLFEYFSETQRNKGNFPGRFSGRQFSNSRSEMNVSTLELGDSALYLCASMQGHEQYFGPGTRLTVT.

This clone was detected only a few times. The chain couples TRBV4-3 to TRBJ2-1; 10 bases match TRBD2. Germline loops: CDR1 LGHNA, CDR2 YSLEER. The CDR3 loop spans 16 amino acids. The V and J ends lost 6 bases and 4 bases, in that order; junction bases with no gene match: 9. The CDR3 reads CASSPHLAGEYNEQFF. The CDR3 coding sequence is TGCGCCAGCAGTCCACATCTAGCGGGGGAATACAATGAGCAGTTCTTC.

This clone has just a few counts. The chain recombines TRBV2 with TRBJ1-3; D ambiguous. V lost 2 bases and J 7 bases, leaving 6 bases between the germline ends. CDR3 size: 12 residues. Germline CDR1 and CDR2: SNHLY and FYNNEI. The CDR3 here is CASSESGNTIYF. The CDR3 DNA sequence: TGTGCCAGCAGTGAAAGCGGGAACACCATATATTTT. The complete variable domain, with remaining parts taken from reference TRBV2 and TRBJ1-3, reads EPEVTQTPSHQVTQMGQEVILRCVPISNHLYFYWYRQILGQKVEFLVSFYNNEISEKSEIFDDQFSVERPDGSNFTLKIRSTKLEDSAMYFCASSESGNTIYFGEGSWLTVV.

Only one count was recorded for this clone. CDR3 nucleotide sequence: TGCAGCGTTGTTTTAGAAGACCAAGAGACCCAGTACTTC. Translation gives CSVVLEDQETQYF. This chain links TRBV29-1 with TRBJ2-5, with no clear D. The CDR3 consists of 13 residues. Germline CDR1 SQVTM, CDR2 ANQGSEA. The V end was cut by 4 bases, the J end by 0 bases, with 9 bases between.

V and J are TRBV15 and TRBJ2-7; D is possibly TRBD1 (5 bases). Germline CDR1 reads LNHNV; CDR2 reads YYDKDF (reference sequence). Trimming took 5 bases from V and 3 from J, leaving 8 bases between them. CDR3 length: 12 amino acids. For the CDR3, the DNA is TGTGCCACCAGCCTTCAGGGCTACGAGCAGTACTTC. Translating gives CATSLQGYEQYF.

The chain employs TRBV5-4 and TRBJ1-2, with 7 bases lining up with TRBD1. This CDR3 spans 15 amino acids. The V gene's germline CDR1 is SGHNT and CDR2 YYREEE (reference sequence). V gave up 0 bases and J gave up 7 bases; unmatched junction bases: 9. The CDR3 region is CASSLVQGQSSGYTF. Here the CDR3 DNA reads TGTGCCAGCAGCTTGGTACAGGGGCAATCAAGTGGCTACACCTTC.

This rearrangement joins TRBV28 to TRBJ1-1; weak D call: TRBD1 (5 bases). CDR1 MDHEN and CDR2 SYDVKM come from the germline V gene. V lost 3 bases to trimming and J lost 14 bases, with 19 bases between them. CDR3 length: 13 residues. In DNA form, the CDR3 reads TGTGCCAGCAGTTTCGGTTGGCGAACAGGCGGCTTCTTT. This sequence encodes CASSFGWRTGGFF.

The chain is built from TRBV3-1 (or the pseudogene TRBV3-2) and TRBJ2-7, with D unresolved. The germline V and J ends were trimmed by 0 bases and 2 bases, with 2 bases remaining between them. This CDR3 is 12 amino acids long. Germline CDR1 and CDR2: LGHDT and YNNKEL (reference sequence). The CDR3 region is CASSQDTYEQYF. DNA of the CDR3: TGTGCCAGCAGCCAAGACACCTACGAGCAGTACTTC.

The chain carries TRBV28 and TRBJ1-5; no reliable D call. The CDR3 has 15 residues. Trimming left V 6 bases short and J 0 bases short, with 12 bases between. Germline loops: CDR1 MDHEN, CDR2 SYDVKM. The CDR3 nucleotides are TGTGCCAGCAGCTCGGGGATGTATAGCAATCAGCCCCAGCATTTT. This codes for CASSSGMYSNQPQHF.

The chain couples TRBV29-1 to TRBJ2-7, with D uncertain. V lost 2 bases, J lost 2 bases, and 7 bases lay in between. Germline V CDR1 and CDR2: SQVTM, ANQGSEA. This CDR3 contains 12 residues. CDR3 coding DNA: TGCAGCGTTGAACTTCCCCCCTACGAGCAGTACTTC. It translates to CSVELPPYEQYF.

V gene TRBV12-3 or TRBV12-4 combines with J gene TRBJ1-2, with D maybe TRBD1 (6 bases). CDR3 length: 12 amino acids. V was trimmed by 5 bases and J by 13 bases, leaving 17 bases between them. The CDR3 here is CASSPTVGGCTF. The CDR3 DNA sequence: TGTGCCAGCAGTCCGACCGTAGGGGGATGCACCTTC.

This clone has just a few counts. The CDR3: CASSRIAGDLNEQYF. The CDR3 DNA is TGTGCCAGCAGCCGTATAGCGGGAGATTTAAACGAGCAGTACTTC. The V and J genes are TRBV4-2 and TRBJ2-7; 9 bases agree with TRBD2. Trimming at V came to 4 bases and at J to 5 bases, leaving 9 bases not matched to a gene. The CDR3 consists of 15 residues. Looked up from germline, CDR1 is LGHNA and CDR2 is YNFKEQ.

This rearrangement joins TRBV7-3 to TRBJ2-5; TRBD2 might be the D (6 bases). The CDR3 sequence is 13 residues long. Germline V gene data show CDR1 as SGHTA and CDR2 as FQGTGA. Trimming removed 5 bases from V and 7 bases from J, with 14 bases in between. As DNA, the CDR3 is TGTGCCAGCAGCCGGGACTCCCTCGGGACCCAGTACTTC. This codes for CASSRDSLGTQYF.

This chain links TRBV19 with TRBJ2-2, with 14 bases identical to TRBD2. CDR1 is LNHDA and CDR2 is SQIVND in the germline V gene (reference sequence). This CDR3 comprises 16 residues. Losses at the gene ends were 9 bases for V and 4 bases for J; bases not matched to a gene: 7. The CDR3 DNA reads TGTGCCAGCGGACTAGCGGGAGGCCGGGGCACCGGGGAGCTGTTTTTT. This gives the protein CASGLAGGRGTGELFF.

This clone was detected only once. This chain uses TRBV7-2 with TRBJ2-5; TRBD2 matches 9 bases. Trimming at V came to 1 base and at J to 7 bases, leaving 10 bases not matched to a gene. This CDR3 region has 16 residues. Looked up from germline, CDR1 is SGHTA and CDR2 is FQGNSA. The CDR3 is CASSLGSSGEPGTQYF. Written as DNA, the CDR3 is TGTGCCAGCAGCTTAGGATCTAGCGGGGAGCCGGGGACCCAGTACTTC.

The chain couples TRBV30 to TRBJ2-1; 14 bases align to TRBD2. CDR3 length equals 14 residues. V was pared by 2 bases and J by 8 bases, with 2 bases of the junction left unmatched. Germline V lookup: CDR1 GTSNPN, CDR2 SVGIG (reference sequence). Written as DNA, the CDR3 is TGTGCCTGGAGTCGACTAGCGGGGGGGTATGAGCAGTTCTTC. Its protein is CAWSRLAGGYEQFF.

CDR3 nucleotide sequence: TGTGCCAGCAGAAAAAACAGAGCAACTAATGAAAAACTGTTTTTT. Translation: CASRKNRATNEKLFF. This chain links TRBV2 with TRBJ1-4; D gene unclear. The germline CDR1 and CDR2 sequences are SNHLY and FYNNEI. This CDR3 is built from 15 residues. V lost 6 bases, J lost 0 bases, and 11 bases lay in between. Together with reference TRBV2 and TRBJ1-4, the CDR3 gives the full variable domain: EPEVTQTPSHQVTQMGQEVILRCVPISNHLYFYWYRQILGQKVEFLVSFYNNEISEKSEIFDDQFSVERPDGSNFTLKIRSTKLEDSAMYFCASRKNRATNEKLFFGSGTQLSVL.

The rearrangement links TRBV4-1 to TRBJ1-2, with a possible D match to TRBD1 (5 bases). Trimming took off 3 bases at V and 2 bases at J, with 10 bases between the two ends. Germline V lookup: CDR1 MGHRA, CDR2 YSYEKL. The CDR3 has 14 residues. The CDR3 nucleotides read TGCGCCAGCAGCCAGCAGGGCCTGAACTATGGCTACACCTTC. Amino acids: CASSQQGLNYGYTF.

The table lists this clone with a count of one. CDR3 DNA sequence: TGCGCCAGTCGGCTAGGGCCGGGACAGAGCTCCTACGAGCAGTACTTC. Translated, it gives CASRLGPGQSSYEQYF. This chain joins TRBV4-1 and TRBJ2-7; TRBD1 agrees at 7 bases. The V segment lost 9 bases and the J segment 0 bases; nucleotides outside the gene matches: 14. Germline V lookup: CDR1 MGHRA, CDR2 YSYEKL. The CDR3 has 16 residues.

Only one count was recorded for this clone. This rearrangement joins TRBV7-2 to TRBJ2-3, with 9 bases matching TRBD1. The CDR3 length is 15 residues. Germline trimming cut 3 bases from V and 2 bases from J; bases unmatched to any gene: 3. Germline V gene data show CDR1 as SGHTA and CDR2 as FQGNSA. DNA for the CDR3: TGTGCCAGCAGCTTGGGACAGGGTGACACAGATACGCAGTATTTT. Translation: CASSLGQGDTDTQYF. Filled out from reference TRBV7-2 and TRBJ2-3, the complete variable domain reads GAGVSQSPSNKVTEKGKDVELRCDPISGHTALYWYRQSLGQGLEFLIYFQGNSAPDKSGLPSDRFSAERTGGSVSTLTIQRTQQEDSAVYLCASSLGQGDTDTQYFGPGTRLTVL.

This chain uses TRBV28 with TRBJ2-7; D possibly corresponds to TRBD1 (6 bases). The CDR3 totals 19 residues. Germline CDR1 and CDR2: MDHEN and SYDVKM. The V end was cut by 3 bases, the J end by 12 bases, with 36 bases between. Here the CDR3 reads CASSLGDNLSRSPSENLYF. As DNA, the CDR3 is TGTGCCAGCAGTTTGGGGGACAACTTAAGTCGAAGCCCAAGTGAAAATCTGTACTTC.

V gene TRBV7-8 combines with J gene TRBJ2-7; TRBD2 matches at 7 bases. Germline V gives CDR1 SGHVS, CDR2 FQNEAQ. CDR3 size: 14 residues. With V trimmed by 6 bases and J by 0 bases, 5 bases remained unmatched. CDR3: CASRLTSLSYEQYF. In DNA, the CDR3 is TGTGCCAGCAGGTTGACTAGCCTCTCCTACGAGCAGTACTTC.

The rearrangement uses TRBV28 and TRBJ2-2, with TRBD1 matching 7 bases. Germline-derived CDR1 and CDR2 are MDHEN and SYDVKM. The ends lost 6 bases at V and 7 bases at J; junction bases unmatched: 8. There are 14 residues in the CDR3. The CDR3 region has the DNA TGTGCCAGCAGGAAACAGGGGCAGGGCGGGGAGCTGTTTTTT. This encodes CASRKQGQGGELFF.

V usage is TRBV7-9 and J usage is TRBJ2-1, with 15 bases matching TRBD2. The CDR3 runs 17 residues. The germline gives CDR1 SEHNR, CDR2 FQNEAQ (reference sequence). Trimming at V came to 0 bases and at J to 6 bases, leaving 3 bases not matched to a gene. The DNA of the CDR3 is TGTGCCAGCAGCTTAGCTGGACTAGCGGGAGGGATCAATGAGCAGTTCTTC. Its protein product is CASSLAGLAGGINEQFF.

The chain has TRBV5-1 and TRBJ2-3; 12 positions match TRBD2. Germline V lookup: CDR1 SGHRS, CDR2 YFSETQ. The CDR3 runs 15 residues. The J segment lost 2 bases and the V segment lost 9 bases, leaving 7 bases of the junction unmatched. For the CDR3, the DNA is TGCGCCACCGGCCTAGCGGGGGGGCCCACAGATACGCAGTATTTT. Translation gives CATGLAGGPTDTQYF.

The chain uses TRBV28 and TRBJ1-1; maybe TRBD1 (5 bases). V was cut by 11 bases and J by 1 base, with 17 bases left in between. CDR1 and CDR2 from the germline V gene are MDHEN and SYDVKM. The CDR3 covers 14 residues. CDR3: CAAETHGGNTEAFF. The CDR3 bases are TGTGCCGCAGAAACGCACGGGGGGAACACTGAAGCTTTCTTT.